The present T cell receptor (beta chain) was sequenced within a study of human T cells and chemical hapten exposure. The V and J ends lost 3 bases and 4 bases respectively, with 16 bases between them. Germline loops: CDR1 SGHRS, CDR2 YFSETQ. The CDR3 sequence is 15 residues long. MiXCR, run by TCRdb on the RACE reads, gives a single entry per CDR3 protein. In the table there are about 250,000 distinct CDR3 sequences, approximately 7.5% of which are singletons. Regarding time point: pre-sensitization, week 0. The treatment is: therapeutic diphenylcyclopropenone sensitization with weekly scalp DPC. This TCR was sampled from a man younger than 30 with alopecia areata. Some clones in this sample may be carry-over from other donors' samples. Here the sequenced sample was whole blood, taken in connection with sensitization to the hapten diphenylcyclopropenone (DPC). The chain has TRBV5-1 and TRBJ1-2; possibly TRBD1 for D (5 bases). In DNA form, the CDR3 reads TGCGCCAGCAGCTCGTTATCAGGGCATCCCTATGGCTACACCTTC. Protein: CASSSLSGHPYGYTF.